This paragraph covers one T cell receptor beta chain sequence. This clonotype occurred many times. Its antigen remains unidentified. It has no much larger one-base neighbor in the sample; base qualities were not kept. The sample belongs to a study of T cells in Graves' hyperthyroidism and ophthalmopathy (dated by TCRdb to between 2017 and 2020). For the study in its entirety: To identify distinguishing TCR V-J signatures, a discovery cohort of around 100 patients was used, comprising some 45 with Graves' ophthalmopathy and 55 to 65 with stable Graves' hyperthyroidism. The 75 to 100 discovery patients were divided at random into training and test sets in a 7:3 ratio. The paper reports TCR Vbeta CDR3 sequencing of roughly 140 peripheral blood samples: under 45 ophthalmopathy, some 80 hyperthyroidism and 17 progressor patients. In addition, the study compared T-cell repertoires in thyroid tissue and in blood from roughly six Graves' hyperthyroidism patients. Once sampling was done, hyperthyroidism patients were given methimazole at a starting dose of 30 mg daily, whereas ophthalmopathy patients were given high-dose intravenous methylprednisolone. An independent validation cohort of around 19 hyperthyroidism patients and approximately 15 patients who later progressed to ophthalmopathy tested prospective prediction of ophthalmopathy.

The study excluded patients with uncontrolled infections, other autoimmune diseases, pregnancy or lactation. Diagnoses relied on clinical symptoms, serum thyroxine and TRAb, thyroid ultrasound and orbital computed tomography. Total RNA was extracted with Trizol reagent, and quality was checked on an Agilent 2100 Bioanalyzer. The TCR beta CDR3 regions were amplified from RNA transcripts. The TCR CDR3 was subjected to a first round of RT-PCR using the HTBI primer set and the Qiagen OneStep RT-PCR kit. Libraries were constructed in a second round of multiplex PCR, after which size selection and purification were performed. Paired-end sequencing of the libraries was performed with 100 bp reads on an Illumina HiSeq2000. The source study handled its data this way. SOAPnuke was used to process the raw data, removing reads that contained adapters or uncalled bases, had a mean Phred below 15, or lacked an exact match to the constant primer or identifier. COPE v1.2.5 was used to merge high-quality paired reads, and clonotypes were defined as unique nucleotide sequences. MiTCR v1.1 was used to align the clonotypes against IMGT TRBV, TRBD and TRBJ reference segments. Only V-J combinations with frequency above 0.0001, covering 99% to 99.2% of repertoires, were analysed. The TCS score was defined as the ratio of F50 (clonal expansion) to E x V (chaos), calculated using BLOSUM62-based TCRdist between CDR3 peptides within each V-J. Welch's t-statistics and random forest reduced roughly 540 V-J features to 10 to 15, which were used in a naive Bayes classifier (R e1071). The similarity between thyroid and blood repertoires was quantified using the Morisita-Horn index. TCRdb took the public reads, trimmed them with fastp at Q25, ran MiXCR for clone calling and kept in-frame beta chains. Entries that share a CDR3 protein sequence are merged under the most common genes and DNA. It is TCRdb's table, rather than the study itself, that gives the V and J calls and clone size. The sample contains 550,000 to 700,000 distinct CDR3 sequences, 46% of them found a single time. The ten largest clones take up around 20% of the sample.

The research as a whole found: In cross-validation, a model built on a 13 V-J signature told ophthalmopathy apart from stable hyperthyroidism with 87.88% sensitivity and approximately 81% specificity, and in testing the same model reached 80%/75%. In validation, progression to ophthalmopathy was predicted by the model with 65% to 71% sensitivity and roughly 76% specificity, a median of about 6.8 months before onset. Most expanded thyroid clonotypes (frequency above 0.001) were also detected in blood, a finding suggesting that blood repertoires may reflect thyroid immune responses. Sample size was not statistically predetermined, and investigators were not blinded to group allocation.

This receptor was taken from an adult woman with Graves' disease, either hyperthyroidism or ophthalmopathy (not recorded which). The sample was peripheral blood or thyroid tissue (not recorded which).

The nucleotides are TGTGCCAGCAGTTTAGAACAGGGGTTGGTAGAGACCCAGTACTTC. It codes for CASSLEQGLVETQYF. The chain is assembled from TRBV27 and TRBJ2-5; 7 of the junction bases match TRBD1. Its CDR3 holds 15 amino acids, cysteine through phenylalanine. Only CDR3 DNA remains: 45 bases, in frame from the first base. From a lookup of the germline V gene (reference sequence), CDR1 and CDR2 are MNHEY and SMNVEV. The germline V end is reduced by 2 bases and the J end by 4 bases; junction bases left unmatched: 7.